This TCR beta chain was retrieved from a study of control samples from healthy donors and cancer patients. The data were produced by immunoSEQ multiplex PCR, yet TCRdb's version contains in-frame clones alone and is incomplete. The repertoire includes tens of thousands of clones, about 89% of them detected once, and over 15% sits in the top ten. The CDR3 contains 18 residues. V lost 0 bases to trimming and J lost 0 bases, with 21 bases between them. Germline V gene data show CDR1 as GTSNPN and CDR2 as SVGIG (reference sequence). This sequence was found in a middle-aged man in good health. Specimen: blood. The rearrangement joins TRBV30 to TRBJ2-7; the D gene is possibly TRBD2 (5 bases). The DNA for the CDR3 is TGTGCCTGGAGTGTCAATAGAGGCCCCGGACTTACCTCCTACGAGCAGTACTTC. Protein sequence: CAWSVNRGPGLTSYEQYF. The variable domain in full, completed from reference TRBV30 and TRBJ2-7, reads SQTIHQWPATLVQPVGSPLSLECTVEGTSNPNLYWYRQAAGRGLQLLFYSVGIGQISSEVPQNLSASRPQDRQFILSSKKLLLSDSGFYLCAWSVNRGPGLTSYEQYFGPGTRLTVT.